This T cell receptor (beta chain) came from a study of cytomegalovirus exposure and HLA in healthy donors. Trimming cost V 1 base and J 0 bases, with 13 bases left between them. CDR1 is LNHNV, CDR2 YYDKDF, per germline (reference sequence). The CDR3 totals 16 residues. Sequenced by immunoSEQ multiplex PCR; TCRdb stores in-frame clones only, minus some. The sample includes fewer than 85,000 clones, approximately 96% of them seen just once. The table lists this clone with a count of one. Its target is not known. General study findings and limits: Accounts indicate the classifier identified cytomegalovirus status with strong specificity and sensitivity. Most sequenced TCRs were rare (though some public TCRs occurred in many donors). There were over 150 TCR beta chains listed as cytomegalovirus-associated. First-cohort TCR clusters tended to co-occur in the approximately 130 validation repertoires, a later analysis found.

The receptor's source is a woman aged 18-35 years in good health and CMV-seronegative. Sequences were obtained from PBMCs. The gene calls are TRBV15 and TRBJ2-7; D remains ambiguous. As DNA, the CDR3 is TGTGCCACCAGCAGAGTTTTGAGTCCTAGCTCCTACGAGCAGTACTTC. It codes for CATSRVLSPSSYEQYF.